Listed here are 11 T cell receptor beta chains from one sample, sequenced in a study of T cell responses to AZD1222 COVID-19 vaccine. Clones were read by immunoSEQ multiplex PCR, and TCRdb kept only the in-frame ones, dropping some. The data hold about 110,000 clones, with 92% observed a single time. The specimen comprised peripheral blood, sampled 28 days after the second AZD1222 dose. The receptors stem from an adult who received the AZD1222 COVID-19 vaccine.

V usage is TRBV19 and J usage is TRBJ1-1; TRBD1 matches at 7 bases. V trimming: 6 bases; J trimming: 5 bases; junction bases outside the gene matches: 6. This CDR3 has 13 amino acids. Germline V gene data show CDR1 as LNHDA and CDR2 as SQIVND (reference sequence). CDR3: CASSSTGATEAFF. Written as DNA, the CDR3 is TGTGCCAGTAGCAGTACAGGGGCGACTGAAGCTTTCTTT.

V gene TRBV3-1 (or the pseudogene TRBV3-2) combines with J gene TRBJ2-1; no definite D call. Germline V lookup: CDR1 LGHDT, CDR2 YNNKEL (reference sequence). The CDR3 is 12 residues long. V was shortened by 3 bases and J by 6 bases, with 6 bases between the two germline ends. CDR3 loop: CASSHSPNEQFF. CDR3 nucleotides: TGTGCCAGCAGCCATAGTCCCAATGAGCAGTTCTTC.

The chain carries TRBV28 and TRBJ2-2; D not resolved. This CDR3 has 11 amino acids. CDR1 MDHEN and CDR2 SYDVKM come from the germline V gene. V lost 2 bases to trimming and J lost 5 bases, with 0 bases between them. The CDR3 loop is CASSLTGELFF. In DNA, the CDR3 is TGTGCCAGCAGTTTAACCGGGGAGCTGTTTTTT. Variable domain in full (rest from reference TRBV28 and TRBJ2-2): DVKVTQSSRYLVKRTGEKVFLECVQDMDHENMFWYRQDPGLGLRLIYFSYDVKMKEKGDIPEGYSVSREKKERFSLILESASTNQTSMYLCASSLTGELFFGEGSRLTVL.

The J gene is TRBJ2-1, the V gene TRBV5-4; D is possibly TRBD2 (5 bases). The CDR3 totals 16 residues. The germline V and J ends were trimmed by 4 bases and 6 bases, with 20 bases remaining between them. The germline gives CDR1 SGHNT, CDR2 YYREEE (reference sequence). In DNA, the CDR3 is TGTGCCAGCAGCAAGAAGGGTGGGGTAGCGAGCAATGAGCAGTTCTTC. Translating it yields CASSKKGGVASNEQFF.

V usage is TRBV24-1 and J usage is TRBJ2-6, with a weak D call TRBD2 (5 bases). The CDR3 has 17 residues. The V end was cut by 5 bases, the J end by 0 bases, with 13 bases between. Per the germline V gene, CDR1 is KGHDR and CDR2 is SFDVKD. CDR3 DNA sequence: TGTGCCACCAGTGGAGGGTTAGGCGGCTCTGGGGCCAACGTCCTGACTTTC. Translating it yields CATSGGLGGSGANVLTF.

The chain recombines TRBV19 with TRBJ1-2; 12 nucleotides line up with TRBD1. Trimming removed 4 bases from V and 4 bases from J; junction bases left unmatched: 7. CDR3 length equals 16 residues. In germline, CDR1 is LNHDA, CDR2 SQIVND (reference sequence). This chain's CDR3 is CASSKPGTGGPYGYTF. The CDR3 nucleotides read TGTGCCAGTAGTAAGCCCGGGACAGGGGGCCCCTATGGCTACACCTTC.

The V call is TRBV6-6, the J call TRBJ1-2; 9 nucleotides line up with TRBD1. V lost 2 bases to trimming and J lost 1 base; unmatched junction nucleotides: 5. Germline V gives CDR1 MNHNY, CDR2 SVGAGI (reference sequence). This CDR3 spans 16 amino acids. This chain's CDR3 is CASSYDGQGINYGYTF. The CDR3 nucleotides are TGTGCCAGCAGTTACGATGGACAGGGGATTAACTATGGCTACACCTTC.

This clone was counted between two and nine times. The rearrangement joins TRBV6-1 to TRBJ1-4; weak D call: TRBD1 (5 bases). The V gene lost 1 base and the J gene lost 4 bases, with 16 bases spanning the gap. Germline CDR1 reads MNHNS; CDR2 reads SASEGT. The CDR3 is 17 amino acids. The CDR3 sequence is CASSEVPGRMRNEKLFF. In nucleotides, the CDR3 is TGTGCCAGCAGTGAAGTCCCAGGGCGGATGCGTAATGAAAAACTGTTTTTT.

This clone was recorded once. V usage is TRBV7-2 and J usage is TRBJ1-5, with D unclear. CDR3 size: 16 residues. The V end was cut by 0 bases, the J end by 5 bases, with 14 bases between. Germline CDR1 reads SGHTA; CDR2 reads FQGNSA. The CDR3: CASSLAHRHTDQPQHF. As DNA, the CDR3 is TGTGCCAGCAGCTTAGCGCATCGCCATACCGATCAGCCCCAGCATTTT.

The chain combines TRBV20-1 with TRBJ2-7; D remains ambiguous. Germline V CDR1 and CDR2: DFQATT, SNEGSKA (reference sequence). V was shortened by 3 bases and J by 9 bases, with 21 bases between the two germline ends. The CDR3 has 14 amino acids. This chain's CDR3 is CSASPAGPIKGQYF. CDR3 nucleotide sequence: TGCAGTGCTAGTCCGGCAGGTCCCATAAAGGGGCAGTACTTC.

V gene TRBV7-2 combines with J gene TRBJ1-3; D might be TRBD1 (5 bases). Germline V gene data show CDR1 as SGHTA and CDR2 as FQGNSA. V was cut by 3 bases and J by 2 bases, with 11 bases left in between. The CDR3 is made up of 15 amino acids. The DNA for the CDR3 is TGTGCCAGCAGCTTTTACGGGACGGCTGGAAACACCATATATTTT. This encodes CASSFYGTAGNTIYF.